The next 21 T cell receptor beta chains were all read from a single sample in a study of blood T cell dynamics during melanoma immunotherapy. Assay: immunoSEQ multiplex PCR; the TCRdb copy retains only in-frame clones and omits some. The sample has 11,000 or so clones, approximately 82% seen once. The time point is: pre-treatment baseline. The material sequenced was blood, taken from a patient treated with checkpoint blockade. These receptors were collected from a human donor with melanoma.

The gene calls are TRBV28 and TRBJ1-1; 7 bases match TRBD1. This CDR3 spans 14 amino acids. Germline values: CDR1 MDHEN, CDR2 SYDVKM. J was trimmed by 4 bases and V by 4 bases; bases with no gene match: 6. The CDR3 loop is CASSSPPGGTEAFF. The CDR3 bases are TGTGCCAGCAGTTCCCCCCCAGGGGGCACTGAAGCTTTCTTT.

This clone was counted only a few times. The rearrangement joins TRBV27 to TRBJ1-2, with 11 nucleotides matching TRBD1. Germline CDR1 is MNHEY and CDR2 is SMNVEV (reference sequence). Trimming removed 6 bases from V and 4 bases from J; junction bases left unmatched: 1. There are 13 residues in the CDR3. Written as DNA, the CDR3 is TGTGCCAGCAGGGGGACAGGGGGCTATGGCTACACCTTC. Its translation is CASRGTGGYGYTF.

Written as DNA, the CDR3 is TGTGCCAGCAGCTCGACTCTGGGGGCCGGCAGCACTGAAGCTTTCTTT. The encoded protein is CASSSTLGAGSTEAFF. V and J are TRBV5-8 and TRBJ1-1; D may be TRBD1 (6 bases). The CDR3 loop spans 16 amino acids. The V and J ends lost 3 bases and 4 bases respectively, with 19 bases between them. Germline V gene lookup returns CDR1 SGHTS and CDR2 YDEGEE.

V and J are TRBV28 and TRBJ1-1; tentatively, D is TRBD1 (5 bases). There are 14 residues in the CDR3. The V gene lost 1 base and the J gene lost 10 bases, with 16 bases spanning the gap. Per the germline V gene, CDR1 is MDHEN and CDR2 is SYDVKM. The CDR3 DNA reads TGTGCCAGCAGTTTATCGGGACCAAGGTCAGGAGCTTTCTTT. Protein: CASSLSGPRSGAFF. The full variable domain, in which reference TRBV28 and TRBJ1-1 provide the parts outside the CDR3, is DVKVTQSSRYLVKRTGEKVFLECVQDMDHENMFWYRQDPGLGLRLIYFSYDVKMKEKGDIPEGYSVSREKKERFSLILESASTNQTSMYLCASSLSGPRSGAFFGQGTRLTVV.

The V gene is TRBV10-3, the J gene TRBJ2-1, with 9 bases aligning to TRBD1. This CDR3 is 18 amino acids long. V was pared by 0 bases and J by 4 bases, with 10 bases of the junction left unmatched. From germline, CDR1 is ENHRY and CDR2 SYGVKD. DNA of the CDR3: TGTGCCATCAGTGAGTCAGCGGGGACAGGGAAGAATTACAATGAGCAGTTCTTC. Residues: CAISESAGTGKNYNEQFF.

The CDR3 region has the DNA TGTGCCAGCAGCCGGGCCCGCGAGTGGCAGTATTTT. This codes for CASSRAREWQYF. The J gene is TRBJ2-3, the V gene TRBV7-2; D unclear. Germline assignment: CDR1 SGHTA and CDR2 FQGNSA. Trimming removed 5 bases at V and 11 bases at J, with 14 bases between. The length of the CDR3 is 12 residues.

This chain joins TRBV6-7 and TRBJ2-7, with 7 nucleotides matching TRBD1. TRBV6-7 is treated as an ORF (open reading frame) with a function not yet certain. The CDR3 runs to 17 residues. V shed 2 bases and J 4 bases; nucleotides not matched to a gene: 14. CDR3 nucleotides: TGTGCCAGCAGTTACCCACCCACCGGACAGGAATTATACGAGCAGTACTTC. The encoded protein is CASSYPPTGQELYEQYF.

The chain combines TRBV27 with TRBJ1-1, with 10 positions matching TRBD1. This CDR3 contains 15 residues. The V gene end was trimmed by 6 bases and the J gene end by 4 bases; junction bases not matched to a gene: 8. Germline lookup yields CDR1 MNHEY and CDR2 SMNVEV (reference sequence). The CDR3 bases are TGTGCCAGCAGCTCTGACAGGGGGCGTTTCACTGAAGCTTTCTTT. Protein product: CASSSDRGRFTEAFF.

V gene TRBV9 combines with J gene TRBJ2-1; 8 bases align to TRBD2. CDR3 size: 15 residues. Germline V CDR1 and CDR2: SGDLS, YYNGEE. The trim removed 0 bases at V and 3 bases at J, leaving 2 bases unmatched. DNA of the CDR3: TGTGCCAGCAGCGTAGACGGGAGGGACTACAATGAGCAGTTCTTC. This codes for CASSVDGRDYNEQFF.

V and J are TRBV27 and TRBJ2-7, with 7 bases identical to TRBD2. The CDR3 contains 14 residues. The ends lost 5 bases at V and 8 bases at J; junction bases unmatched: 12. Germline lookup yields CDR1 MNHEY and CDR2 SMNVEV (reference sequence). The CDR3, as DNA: TGTGCCAGCAGTACGAACCTTCTAGCGGCTAAGCAGTACGTC. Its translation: CASSTNLLAAKQYV.

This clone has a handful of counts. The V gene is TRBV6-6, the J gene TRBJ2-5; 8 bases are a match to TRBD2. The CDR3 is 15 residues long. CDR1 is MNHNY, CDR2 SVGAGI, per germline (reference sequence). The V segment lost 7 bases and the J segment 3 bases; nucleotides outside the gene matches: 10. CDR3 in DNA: TGTGCCAGCACCAGCACAGCGGGAGTTGAAGAGACCCAGTACTTC. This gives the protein CASTSTAGVEETQYF.

CDR3 bases: TGTGCCAGTTTGAGGGGTGACGGAGGGACCCAGTACTTC. Encoded protein: CASLRGDGGTQYF. The chain carries TRBV28 and TRBJ2-5; D possibly uses TRBD1 or TRBD2 (5 bases each). The CDR3 is made up of 13 amino acids. Per the germline V gene, CDR1 is MDHEN and CDR2 is SYDVKM. V shed 9 bases and J shed 7 bases, with 18 bases lying between them.

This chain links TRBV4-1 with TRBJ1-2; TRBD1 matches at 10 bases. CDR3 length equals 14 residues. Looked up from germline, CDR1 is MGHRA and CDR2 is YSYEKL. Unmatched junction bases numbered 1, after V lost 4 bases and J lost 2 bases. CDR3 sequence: CASSLTGGNYGYTF. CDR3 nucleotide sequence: TGCGCCAGCAGCCTGACAGGGGGCAACTATGGCTACACCTTC.

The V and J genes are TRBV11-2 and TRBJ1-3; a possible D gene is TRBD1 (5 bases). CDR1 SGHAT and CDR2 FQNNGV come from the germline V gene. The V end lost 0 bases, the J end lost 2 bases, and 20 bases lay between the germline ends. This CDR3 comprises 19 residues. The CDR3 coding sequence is TGTGCCAGCAGCTTAGACGGCGCCACAGGTGGCCGCACTGGAAACACCATATATTTT. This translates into CASSLDGATGGRTGNTIYF.

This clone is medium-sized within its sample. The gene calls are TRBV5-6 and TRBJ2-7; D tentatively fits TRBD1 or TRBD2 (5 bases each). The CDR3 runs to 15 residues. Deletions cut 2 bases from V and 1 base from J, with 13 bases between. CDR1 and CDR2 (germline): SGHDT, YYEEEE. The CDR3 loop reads CASSFPGPTSYEQYF. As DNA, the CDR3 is TGTGCCAGCAGCTTCCCGGGACCCACGTCCTACGAGCAGTACTTC.

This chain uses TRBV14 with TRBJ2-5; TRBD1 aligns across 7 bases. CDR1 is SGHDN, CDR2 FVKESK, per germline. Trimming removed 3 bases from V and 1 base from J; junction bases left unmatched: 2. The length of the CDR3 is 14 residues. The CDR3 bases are TGTGCCAGCAGCCAGAACAGGGGCCAAGAGACCCAGTACTTC. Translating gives CASSQNRGQETQYF. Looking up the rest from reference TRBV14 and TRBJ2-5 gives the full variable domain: EAGVTQFPSHSVIEKGQTVTLRCDPISGHDNLYWYRRVMGKEIKFLLHFVKESKQDESGMPNNRFLAERTGGTYSTLKVQPAELEDSGVYFCASSQNRGQETQYFGPGTRLLVL.

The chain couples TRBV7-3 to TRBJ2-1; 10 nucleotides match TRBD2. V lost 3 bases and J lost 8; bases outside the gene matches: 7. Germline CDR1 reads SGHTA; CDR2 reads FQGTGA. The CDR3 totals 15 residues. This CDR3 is CASSFQRGGLDEQFF. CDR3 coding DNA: TGTGCCAGCAGCTTTCAGCGGGGGGGCCTGGATGAGCAGTTCTTC. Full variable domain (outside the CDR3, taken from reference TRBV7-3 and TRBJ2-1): GAGVSQTPSNKVTEKGKYVELRCDPISGHTALYWYRQSLGQGPEFLIYFQGTGAADDSGLPNDRFFAVRPEGSVSTLKIQRTERGDSAVYLCASSFQRGGLDEQFFGPGTRLTVL.

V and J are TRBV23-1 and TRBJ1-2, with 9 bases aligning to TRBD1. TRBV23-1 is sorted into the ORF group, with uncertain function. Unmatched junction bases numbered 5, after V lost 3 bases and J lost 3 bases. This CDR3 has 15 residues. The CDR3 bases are TGCGCCAGCAGTCAGTTGGGACAGGGCTACTATGGCTACACCTTC. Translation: CASSQLGQGYYGYTF.

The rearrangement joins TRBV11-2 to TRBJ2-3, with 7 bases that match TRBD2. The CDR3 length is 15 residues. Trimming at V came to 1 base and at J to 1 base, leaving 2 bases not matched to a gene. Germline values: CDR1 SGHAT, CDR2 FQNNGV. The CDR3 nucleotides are TGTGCCAGCAGCTTAGTGGCGGGGGGCACAGATACGCAGTATTTT. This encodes CASSLVAGGTDTQYF.

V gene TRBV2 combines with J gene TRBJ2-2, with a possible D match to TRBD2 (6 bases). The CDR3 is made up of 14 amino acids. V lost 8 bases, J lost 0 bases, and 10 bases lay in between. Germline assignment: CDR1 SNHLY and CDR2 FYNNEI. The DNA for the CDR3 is TGTGCCAGCCGAGGGACTTCGAACACCGGGGAGCTGTTTTTT. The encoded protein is CASRGTSNTGELFF.

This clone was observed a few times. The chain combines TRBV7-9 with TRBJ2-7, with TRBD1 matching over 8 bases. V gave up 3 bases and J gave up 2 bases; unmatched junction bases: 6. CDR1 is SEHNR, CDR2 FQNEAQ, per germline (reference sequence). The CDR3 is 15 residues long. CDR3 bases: TGTGCCAGCAGCTTGGGACAGGTGCCTACCTACGAGCAGTACTTC. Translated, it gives CASSLGQVPTYEQYF.